These T cell receptor beta chains were read from a single sample in a study of blood T cell repertoires in COVID-19. The method was immunoSEQ multiplex PCR; TCRdb's version includes in-frame clones alone and lacks a portion of them. Among around 200,000 clones listed, around 87% were seen once. Sequencing used peripheral blood. These receptors were obtained from a man aged 35 to 55 with active or convalescent COVID-19. The CDR3 runs from the conserved cysteine through the conserved F or W. D genes are given only for firm matches. Expanded clones get a size class; other rows say once, few or many, or leave the size out.

len: 15; v_gene: TRBV6-5; j_gene: TRBJ2-7; d_gene: TRBD1; abundance: -; CDR3aa: CASINRDRGFYEQYF; CDR3nt: TGTGCCAGCATCAACAGAGACAGGGGCTTCTACGAGCAGTACTTC
len: 22; v_gene: TRBV21-1; j_gene: TRBJ1-4; d_gene: -; abundance: -; CDR3aa: CASPRSDRGRSSLVCQNEKLFF; CDR3nt: TGTGCCAGCCCAAGGTCCGACAGGGGCCGGTCGAGTCTCGTTTGCCAAAATGAAAAACTGTTTTTT
len: 14; v_gene: TRBV5-1; j_gene: TRBJ2-5; d_gene: -; abundance: once; CDR3aa: CASRPDSVRETQYF; CDR3nt: TGCGCCAGCAGACCTGACTCGGTGAGGGAGACCCAGTACTTC
len: 16; v_gene: TRBV18; j_gene: TRBJ2-1; d_gene: TRBD1; abundance: -; CDR3aa: CASSPPYRGPYNEQFF; CDR3nt: TGTGCCAGCTCACCACCCTACAGGGGGCCCTACAATGAGCAGTTCTTC
len: 15; v_gene: TRBV19; j_gene: TRBJ2-5; d_gene: TRBD2; abundance: -; CDR3aa: CASSALAGPGETQYF; CDR3nt: TGTGCCAGTAGTGCACTAGCGGGGCCCGGGGAGACCCAGTACTTC
len: 16; v_gene: TRBV6-1; j_gene: TRBJ2-5; d_gene: TRBD2; abundance: -; CDR3aa: CASSDGSGGGQETQYF; CDR3nt: TGTGCCAGCAGTGATGGTAGCGGGGGGGGCCAAGAGACCCAGTACTTC
len: 15; v_gene: TRBV2; j_gene: TRBJ1-2; d_gene: TRBD1; abundance: -; CDR3aa: CASRPTGQLNYGYTF; CDR3nt: TGTGCCAGCAGACCCACGGGACAGTTGAACTATGGCTACACCTTC
len: 12; v_gene: TRBV24-1; j_gene: TRBJ1-2; d_gene: -; abundance: -; CDR3aa: CATSAPGLGYTF; CDR3nt: TGTGCCACCAGTGCCCCGGGACTCGGCTACACCTTC
len: 19; v_gene: TRBV7-9; j_gene: TRBJ2-2; d_gene: -; abundance: -; CDR3aa: CASSLKPYPGTNTSGELFF; CDR3nt: TGTGCCAGCAGCCTGAAACCCTACCCCGGGACAAATACGTCCGGGGAGCTGTTTTTT
len: 16; v_gene: TRBV2; j_gene: TRBJ2-4; d_gene: -; abundance: -; CDR3aa: CASRQTGLLAKNIQYF; CDR3nt: TGTGCCAGCAGGCAGACAGGCCTACTAGCCAAAAACATTCAGTACTTC
len: 14; v_gene: TRBV3-1/TRBV3-2; j_gene: TRBJ2-7; d_gene: TRBD1; abundance: -; CDR3aa: CASSPPGQGAEQYF; CDR3nt: TGTGCCAGCAGCCCACCGGGACAGGGTGCCGAGCAGTACTTC
len: 13; v_gene: TRBV28; j_gene: TRBJ2-7; d_gene: TRBD1; abundance: -; CDR3aa: CASTPGQFYEQYF; CDR3nt: TGTGCCAGTACACCGGGACAGTTTTACGAGCAGTACTTC
len: 15; v_gene: TRBV9; j_gene: TRBJ2-2; d_gene: -; abundance: -; CDR3aa: CASSVGQIPTGELFF; CDR3nt: TGTGCCAGCAGCGTAGGGCAGATTCCCACCGGGGAGCTGTTTTTT
len: 15; v_gene: TRBV7-9; j_gene: TRBJ2-2; d_gene: -; abundance: once; CDR3aa: CASSLDAGNTGELFF; CDR3nt: TGTGCCAGCAGCTTAGACGCAGGAAACACCGGGGAGCTGTTTTTT
len: 13; v_gene: TRBV3-1/TRBV3-2; j_gene: TRBJ2-7; d_gene: -; abundance: -; CDR3aa: CASSQIGLGEQYF; CDR3nt: TGTGCCAGCAGCCAAATAGGACTGGGCGAGCAGTACTTC
len: 15; v_gene: TRBV5-8; j_gene: TRBJ1-3; d_gene: -; abundance: -; CDR3aa: CASSFGGLSGNTIYF; CDR3nt: TGTGCCAGCAGCTTTGGCGGACTCTCTGGAAACACCATATATTTT
len: 13; v_gene: TRBV30; j_gene: TRBJ1-5; d_gene: TRBD1; abundance: -; CDR3aa: CAFGQGENQPQHF; CDR3nt: TGTGCCTTCGGACAGGGGGAAAATCAGCCCCAGCATTTT
len: 15; v_gene: TRBV11-2; j_gene: TRBJ2-3; d_gene: TRBD1; abundance: -; CDR3aa: CASSPDRGYTDTQYF; CDR3nt: TGTGCCAGCAGCCCTGACAGGGGGTACACAGATACGCAGTATTTT
len: 16; v_gene: TRBV2; j_gene: TRBJ1-6; d_gene: -; abundance: -; CDR3aa: CASTPQLGGNNSPLHF; CDR3nt: TGTGCCAGCACCCCTCAACTGGGAGGAAATAATTCACCCCTCCACTTT
len: 17; v_gene: TRBV14; j_gene: TRBJ1-1; d_gene: -; abundance: few; CDR3aa: CASSPHWDTVMNTEAFF; CDR3nt: TGTGCCAGCAGCCCACATTGGGACACCGTCATGAACACTGAAGCTTTCTTT
len: 14; v_gene: TRBV11-2; j_gene: TRBJ1-3; d_gene: -; abundance: -; CDR3aa: CASSSTLFGNTIYF; CDR3nt: TGTGCCAGCAGCTCCACTTTGTTTGGAAACACCATATATTTT
len: 14; v_gene: TRBV6-6; j_gene: TRBJ1-5; d_gene: TRBD1; abundance: -; CDR3aa: CASTLTGPHQPQHF; CDR3nt: TGTGCCAGCACCCTGACAGGGCCTCATCAGCCCCAGCATTTT
len: 15; v_gene: TRBV15; j_gene: TRBJ2-7; d_gene: -; abundance: -; CDR3aa: CATSRDRWASYEQYF; CDR3nt: TGTGCCACCAGCAGAGATCGATGGGCCTCCTACGAGCAGTACTTC
len: 17; v_gene: TRBV4-2; j_gene: TRBJ2-5; d_gene: TRBD2; abundance: -; CDR3aa: CASSQDGAAGGQETQYF; CDR3nt: TGTGCCAGCAGCCAAGATGGAGCAGCGGGGGGGCAAGAGACCCAGTACTTC
len: 14; v_gene: TRBV7-3; j_gene: TRBJ1-1; d_gene: -; abundance: few; CDR3aa: CASSLPGDLTEAFF; CDR3nt: TGTGCCAGCAGCTTACCAGGGGATCTCACTGAAGCTTTCTTT
len: 14; v_gene: TRBV28; j_gene: TRBJ1-2; d_gene: TRBD1; abundance: -; CDR3aa: CASSQGQTFYGYTF; CDR3nt: TGTGCCAGCAGCCAGGGACAGACGTTCTATGGCTACACCTTC
len: 15; v_gene: TRBV29-1; j_gene: TRBJ2-3; d_gene: TRBD2; abundance: -; CDR3aa: CSVVRLAGDADTQYF; CDR3nt: TGCAGCGTCGTCCGACTAGCGGGGGACGCTGATACGCAGTATTTT
len: 14; v_gene: TRBV25-1; j_gene: TRBJ1-5; d_gene: TRBD1; abundance: -; CDR3aa: CASRETGLNQPQHF; CDR3nt: TGTGCCAGCAGAGAGACAGGGTTAAATCAGCCCCAGCATTTT
len: 12; v_gene: TRBV6-6; j_gene: TRBJ1-1; d_gene: -; abundance: -; CDR3aa: CASSFLNTEAFF; CDR3nt: TGTGCCAGCAGTTTCTTGAACACTGAAGCTTTCTTT
len: 19; v_gene: TRBV10-3; j_gene: TRBJ1-5; d_gene: TRBD1; abundance: once; CDR3aa: CAISDPGTGEVYSNQPQHF; CDR3nt: TGTGCCATCAGTGATCCGGGGACAGGGGAGGTTTATAGCAATCAGCCCCAGCATTTT
len: 20; v_gene: TRBV4-1; j_gene: TRBJ1-2; d_gene: TRBD1; abundance: few; CDR3aa: CASSPLYTGVEVRSNYGYTF; CDR3nt: TGCGCCAGCAGCCCACTCTACACAGGGGTTGAAGTGAGGTCTAACTATGGCTACACCTTC
len: 14; v_gene: TRBV2; j_gene: TRBJ2-3; d_gene: -; abundance: -; CDR3aa: CASNIGGVTDTQYF; CDR3nt: TGTGCCAGCAATATAGGGGGAGTCACAGATACGCAGTATTTT
len: 13; v_gene: TRBV10-2; j_gene: TRBJ2-5; d_gene: -; abundance: -; CDR3aa: CASSENSQETQYF; CDR3nt: TGCGCCAGCAGTGAAAACTCCCAAGAGACCCAGTACTTC
len: 13; v_gene: TRBV9; j_gene: TRBJ1-1; d_gene: TRBD1; abundance: once; CDR3aa: CASSFGTGTEAFF; CDR3nt: TGTGCCAGCAGCTTCGGGACAGGGACGGAAGCTTTCTTT
len: 15; v_gene: TRBV6-4; j_gene: TRBJ2-2; d_gene: -; abundance: -; CDR3aa: CASSDPFRGNGELFF; CDR3nt: TGTGCCAGCAGTGATCCCTTCAGAGGGAACGGGGAGCTGTTTTTT
len: 14; v_gene: TRBV3-1/TRBV3-2; j_gene: TRBJ2-7; d_gene: -; abundance: few; CDR3aa: CASSQVPGRYEQYF; CDR3nt: TGTGCCAGCAGCCAAGTCCCAGGTCGGTACGAGCAGTACTTC
len: 12; v_gene: TRBV27; j_gene: TRBJ1-1; d_gene: -; abundance: -; CDR3aa: CASSGVGTKAFF; CDR3nt: TGTGCCAGCAGCGGGGTAGGAACAAAAGCTTTCTTT
len: 14; v_gene: TRBV3-1/TRBV3-2; j_gene: TRBJ1-2; d_gene: -; abundance: -; CDR3aa: CASSHPGSVYGYTF; CDR3nt: TGTGCCAGCAGCCATCCCGGTTCGGTATATGGCTACACCTTC
len: 17; v_gene: TRBV6-2/TRBV6-3; j_gene: TRBJ2-2; d_gene: TRBD2; abundance: once; CDR3aa: CASSLTSGGANTGELFF; CDR3nt: TGTGCCAGCAGTTTAACTAGCGGGGGGGCCAACACCGGGGAGCTGTTTTTT
len: 14; v_gene: TRBV5-1; j_gene: TRBJ1-6; d_gene: -; abundance: -; CDR3aa: CASSLRANNSPLHF; CDR3nt: TGCGCCAGCAGCTTGAGAGCAAATAATTCACCCCTCCACTTT
len: 15; v_gene: TRBV19; j_gene: TRBJ1-2; d_gene: -; abundance: -; CDR3aa: CASSIGGIANYGYTF; CDR3nt: TGTGCCAGTTCTATCGGAGGAATAGCTAACTATGGCTACACCTTC
len: 12; v_gene: TRBV3-1/TRBV3-2; j_gene: TRBJ1-1; d_gene: -; abundance: few; CDR3aa: CASSLRGTEAFF; CDR3nt: TGTGCCAGCAGCCTGCGAGGGACTGAAGCTTTCTTT
len: 15; v_gene: TRBV7-9; j_gene: TRBJ1-6; d_gene: -; abundance: -; CDR3aa: CASSLEGVIGSPLHF; CDR3nt: TGTGCCAGCAGCTTAGAAGGGGTCATAGGTTCACCCCTCCACTTT
len: 14; v_gene: TRBV5-1; j_gene: TRBJ2-6; d_gene: TRBD1; abundance: -; CDR3aa: CASTGQAGANVLTF; CDR3nt: TGCGCCAGCACCGGACAGGCTGGGGCCAACGTCCTGACTTTC